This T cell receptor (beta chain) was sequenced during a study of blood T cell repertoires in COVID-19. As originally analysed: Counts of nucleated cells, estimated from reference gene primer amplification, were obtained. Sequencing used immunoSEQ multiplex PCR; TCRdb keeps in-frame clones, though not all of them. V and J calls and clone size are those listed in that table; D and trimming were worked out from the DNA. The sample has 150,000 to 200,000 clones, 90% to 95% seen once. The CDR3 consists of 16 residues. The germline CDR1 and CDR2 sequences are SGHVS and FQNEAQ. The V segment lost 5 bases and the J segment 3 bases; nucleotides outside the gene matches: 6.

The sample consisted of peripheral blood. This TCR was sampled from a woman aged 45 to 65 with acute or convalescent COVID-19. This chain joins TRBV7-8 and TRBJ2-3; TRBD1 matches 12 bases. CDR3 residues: CASSRVGQGATDTQYF. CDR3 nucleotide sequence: TGTGCCAGCAGCCGAGTGGGACAGGGGGCAACAGATACGCAGTATTTT. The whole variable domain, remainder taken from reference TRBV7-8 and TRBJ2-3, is GAGVSQSPRYKVAKRGQDVALRCDPISGHVSLFWYQQALGQGPEFLTYFQNEAQLDKSGLPSDRFFAERPEGSVSTLKIQRTQQEDSAVYLCASSRVGQGATDTQYFGPGTRLTVL.